The present T cell receptor beta chain was sequenced within a study of blood T cell repertoires in COVID-19. Across the study: Some COVID-19 samples were acute and others convalescent; all came from the United States, Italy and Spain. T cells, B-cell-depleted T cells, or PBMCs supplied cDNA or gDNA.

This clone has more than one count but fewer than ten. Authors' methods: It was from reference gene primer amplification that nucleated cell counts were estimated. Sequenced by immunoSEQ multiplex PCR; TCRdb stores in-frame clones only, minus some. That table supplies the V and J calls and clone size; D and trimming were determined from the DNA. Here the sample spans 60,000 to 75,000 clones, around 85% being singletons. Trimming removed 3 bases from V and 0 bases from J; junction bases left unmatched: 4. Germline CDR1 reads ENHRY; CDR2 reads SYGVKD. The CDR3 covers 15 residues. Sequencing input: peripheral blood. This TCR came from a woman in her forties or fifties with acute or convalescent COVID-19. The chain has TRBV10-3 and TRBJ2-7; 8 nucleotides align to TRBD1. The CDR3 DNA sequence: TGTGCCATCAGTGATTGGGACAGGAGCTCCTACGAGCAGTACTTC. It specifies CAISDWDRSSYEQYF.